This T cell receptor beta chain was sequenced for a study of shared clonotypes between healthy human individuals. There are a few counts of this clone. Profiled with immunoSEQ multiplex PCR; TCRdb holds only in-frame clones, not every one. The table lists roughly 1 million clones, approximately 80% of them singletons, with approximately 0.52% in the top ten. Trimming left V 3 bases short and J 6 bases short, with 12 bases between. CDR3 size: 14 residues. Looked up from germline, CDR1 is SNHLY and CDR2 is FYNNEI. The chain employs TRBV2 and TRBJ1-5; maybe TRBD1 (5 bases). The specimen sequenced was memory CD4+ T cells from PBMCs. Regarding subset: CD45RA-negative fraction. The TCR comes from a young man in good health. Some clones in this sample may be carry-over from other donors' samples. This chain's CDR3 is CASSDGGVSQPQHF. In DNA form, the CDR3 reads TGTGCCAGCAGTGACGGGGGTGTGAGTCAGCCCCAGCATTTT.